This TCR beta chain was sequenced in a study of blood T cell repertoires in COVID-19. Looking at the study overall: There were acute and convalescent COVID-19 samples, and they came from the United States, Italy and Spain.

The repertoire was sequenced with immunoSEQ multiplex PCR; TCRdb's copy has only in-frame clones and lacks some. The sample carries some 150,000 clones, more than 85% recorded once. The CDR3 spans 16 residues. V lost 5 bases to trimming and J lost 4 bases; unmatched junction nucleotides: 6. The germline gives CDR1 SEHNR, CDR2 FQNEAQ (reference sequence). Sequenced: peripheral blood. The chain carries TRBV7-9 and TRBJ2-6, with 9 bases lining up with TRBD2. This TCR was recovered from a woman of 80 years or more in a cohort sampled during active or convalescent COVID-19. The CDR3 nucleotides read TGTGCCAGCAGCCAGCGCGGGGGGGCCGGGGCCAACGTCCTGACTTTC. Its protein product is CASSQRGGAGANVLTF.